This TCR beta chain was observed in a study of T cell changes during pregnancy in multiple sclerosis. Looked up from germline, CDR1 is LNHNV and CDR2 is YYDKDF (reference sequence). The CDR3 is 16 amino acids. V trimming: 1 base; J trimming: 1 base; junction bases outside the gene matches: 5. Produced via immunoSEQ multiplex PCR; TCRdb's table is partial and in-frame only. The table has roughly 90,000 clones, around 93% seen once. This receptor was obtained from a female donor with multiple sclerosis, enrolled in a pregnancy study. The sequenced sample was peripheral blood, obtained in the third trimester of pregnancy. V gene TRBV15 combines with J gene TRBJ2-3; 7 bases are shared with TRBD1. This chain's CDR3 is CATSRGDSGGTDTQYF. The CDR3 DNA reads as TGTGCCACCAGCAGAGGGGACAGTGGAGGCACAGATACGCAGTATTTT.